The following is a T cell receptor (beta chain) sequence with its context. Antigen specificity is unknown. The germline CDR1 and CDR2 sequences are LNHDA and SQIVND (reference sequence). CDR3 length: 18 residues. The V gene end was trimmed by 4 bases and the J gene end by 1 base; junction bases not matched to a gene: 15. Only in-frame clones appear in the TCRdb table, and some are missing; sequencing was by immunoSEQ multiplex PCR. The table records tens of thousands of clones, around 91% of them present only once. These data belong to a study of PD-1 blockade in classical Hodgkin lymphoma. On the study more broadly: Every 2 weeks, patients had 3 mg/kg nivolumab intravenously. Study conclusions and caveats: The baseline diversity of complete responders showed similarity to that of newly diagnosed patients. By C4D1 there was a significant rise in CD4+ TCR diversity but not in CD8+ TCR diversity. Nivolumab initiation under 1 year post-ASCT meant exclusion.

Time point denoted: cycle 4 day 1 (C4D1), after 6 weeks of nivolumab. Every patient relapsed after autologous stem cell transplantation, and brentuximab vedotin exposure varied. The chain has TRBV19 and TRBJ1-2, with 7 bases identical to TRBD1. The source was peripheral blood mononuclear cells (PBMCs), collected before the fourth cycle of nivolumab. The TCR comes from a human donor with classical Hodgkin lymphoma. Written as DNA, the CDR3 is TGTGCCAGTAGTAAGGGGGACAGATCCACGTTGAATAACTATGGCTACACCTTC. Its translation is CASSKGDRSTLNNYGYTF.